The 25 T cell receptor beta chains reported below all come from one sample, sequenced in a study of T cell responses to AZD1222 COVID-19 vaccine. Repertoires were generated with immunoSEQ multiplex PCR, while TCRdb's copy carries only in-frame clones and drops some. The sample contains some 140,000 clones, roughly 90% of which appear only once. The specimen comprised peripheral blood, sampled on day 0 of AZD1222 vaccination. The receptor set was obtained from an adult in good health.

The V and J genes are TRBV6-2 or TRBV6-3 and TRBJ2-3, with 12 bases identical to TRBD2. Trimming took 5 bases from V and 0 from J; bases not matched to a gene: 12. The germline V gene has CDR1 MNHEY and CDR2 SVGEGT. This CDR3 region has 19 residues. The CDR3 is CASSRRGASGRASTDTQYF. CDR3 DNA sequence: TGTGCCAGCAGTCGCCGAGGGGCTAGCGGGAGGGCGAGCACAGATACGCAGTATTTT.

The J gene is TRBJ1-5, the V gene TRBV5-1; the D is unclear. CDR3 length equals 14 residues. Between the trimmed V and J ends, which lost 0 bases and 9 bases, there was a span of 13 bases. The germline gives CDR1 SGHRS, CDR2 YFSETQ. The CDR3 DNA is TGCGCCAGCAGCTTGGATTTTGGCGTGGGGCCCCAGCATTTT. It encodes CASSLDFGVGPQHF.

V usage is TRBV5-6 and J usage is TRBJ2-3; 11 nucleotides match TRBD2. Losses at the gene ends were 0 bases for V and 0 bases for J; bases not matched to a gene: 9. Germline V gene sequence: CDR1 SGHDT, CDR2 YYEEEE. The CDR3 loop spans 19 amino acids. The CDR3 sequence is CASSLGIISGRDSTDTQYF. DNA for the CDR3: TGTGCCAGCAGCTTGGGGATCATTAGCGGGAGGGACAGCACAGATACGCAGTATTTT.

This clone was seen a single time. This chain joins TRBV4-1 and TRBJ1-1; D is uncertain. The CDR3 covers 13 residues. Germline values: CDR1 MGHRA, CDR2 YSYEKL. Trimming removed 3 bases at V and 3 bases at J, with 8 bases between. CDR3 DNA: TGCGCCAGCAGCCACGGAGGAGACACTGAAGCTTTCTTT. This translates into CASSHGGDTEAFF.

The V gene is TRBV5-1, the J gene TRBJ1-3; a weak D match, TRBD1 (6 bases). Trimming took off 6 bases at V and 0 bases at J, with 19 bases between the two ends. In germline, CDR1 is SGHRS, CDR2 YFSETQ. The CDR3 is 17 residues long. For the CDR3, the DNA is TGCGCCAGCACCGAGAGACCAGGGGATCTCTCTGGAAACACCATATATTTT. This sequence encodes CASTERPGDLSGNTIYF.

The chain recombines TRBV7-6 with TRBJ2-7; the D is unclear. The CDR3 is 13 amino acids. Germline V gives CDR1 SGHVS, CDR2 FNYEAQ. V was clipped by 1 base and J by 9 bases, with 13 bases between them. This CDR3 reads CASSLESGRTQYF. CDR3 bases: TGTGCCAGCAGCTTAGAATCCGGCCGGACGCAGTACTTC.

The chain employs TRBV7-8 and TRBJ2-7; D is uncertain. The CDR3 has 11 residues. Germline CDR1 SGHVS, CDR2 FQNEAQ. Deletions cut 1 base from V and 4 bases from J, with 2 bases between. This CDR3 reads CASSLDYEQYF. Here the CDR3 DNA reads TGTGCCAGCAGCTTAGATTACGAGCAGTACTTC.

To note about this clone: One end of the junction does not line up with germline, which may come from a read error. The gene calls are TRBV7-9 and TRBJ2-7; D remains unclear. The CDR3 is 13 amino acids. Looked up from germline, CDR1 is SEHNR and CDR2 is FQNEAQ (reference sequence). CDR3 region: CASSLVISNEQYF. The CDR3 coding sequence is TGTGCCAGCAGCTTAGTTATCTCCAACGAGCAGTACTTC.

The gene calls are TRBV10-3 and TRBJ1-1; TRBD1 is a possible D gene (5 bases). Trimming shortened V by 7 bases and J by 4 bases, and 13 bases separated the two germline ends. The CDR3 spans 13 residues. Germline values: CDR1 ENHRY, CDR2 SYGVKD. The CDR3 coding sequence is TGTGCCATCAAGGCCCGGGGGGGCACTGAAGCTTTCTTT. It is translated as CAIKARGGTEAFF.

The rearrangement joins TRBV5-1 to TRBJ2-7; TRBD2 matches at 13 bases. After removal of 0 bases from V and 0 bases from J, the junction contained 3 bases not matched to a gene. The CDR3 has 17 residues. CDR1 is SGHRS, CDR2 YFSETQ, per germline. CDR3 DNA: TGCGCCAGCAGCTTGGGACTAGCGGGAGGAATCTCCTACGAGCAGTACTTC. This translates into CASSLGLAGGISYEQYF.

This rearrangement joins TRBV7-2 to TRBJ1-1; perhaps TRBD1 as D (5 bases). The V end lost 2 bases, the J end lost 5 bases, and 21 bases lay between the germline ends. The CDR3 covers 17 residues. Germline-derived CDR1 and CDR2 are SGHTA and FQGNSA. The CDR3 bases are TGTGCCAGCAGCTTAAGCTGGGGACGGAGGGGCAGAACTGAAGCTTTCTTT. Its protein product is CASSLSWGRRGRTEAFF.

The V and J genes are TRBV30 and TRBJ1-3, with 7 bases matching TRBD1. V was clipped by 1 base and J by 16 bases; unmatched bases: 7. Germline CDR1 is GTSNPN and CDR2 is SVGIG (reference sequence). CDR3 size: 11 residues. CDR3 protein: CAWSGGQSQYF. Here the CDR3 DNA reads TGTGCCTGGAGTGGGGGACAGTCCCAGTATTTT.

J is TRBJ2-3 and V is TRBV12-3 or TRBV12-4; D is uncertain. The CDR3 consists of 12 residues. Trimming shortened V by 6 bases and J by 3 bases, and 7 bases separated the two germline ends. CDR3 region: CASRIATDTQYF. For the CDR3, the DNA is TGTGCCAGCAGGATAGCTACAGATACGCAGTATTTT.

The V and J genes are TRBV5-1 and TRBJ2-5; 8 bases match TRBD2. This CDR3 spans 14 amino acids. V shed 0 bases, J shed 7 bases, and the junction held 5 bases outside the gene matches. Germline V lookup: CDR1 SGHRS, CDR2 YFSETQ. The CDR3, as DNA: TGCGCCAGCAGCTTGGAGCGGGGGTCGGTGACCCAGTACTTC. Its protein is CASSLERGSVTQYF.

This chain connects TRBV27 to TRBJ2-3; 10 bases are shared with TRBD1. Germline V gives CDR1 MNHEY, CDR2 SMNVEV (reference sequence). This CDR3 comprises 14 residues. Trimming at V came to 3 bases and at J to 7 bases, leaving 4 bases not matched to a gene. CDR3 in amino acids: CASSLGQGTNTQYF. Written as DNA, the CDR3 is TGTGCCAGCAGTTTGGGACAGGGGACAAATACGCAGTATTTT.

The chain uses TRBV5-8 and TRBJ2-7; 13 bases fit TRBD2. The CDR3 is 15 residues long. The V and J ends lost 1 base and 9 bases, in that order; junction bases with no gene match: 7. Per the germline V gene, CDR1 is SGHTS and CDR2 is YDEGEE. The CDR3 coding sequence is TGTGCCAGCAGCTTGACCCGGACTAGCGGGAGCTTGCAGTACTTC. Translation: CASSLTRTSGSLQYF.

The chain uses TRBV29-1 and TRBJ2-3; D gene uncertain. The length of the CDR3 is 14 residues. Trimming pared 0 bases from V and 6 bases from J, leaving 13 bases between. The germline gives CDR1 SQVTM, CDR2 ANQGSEA. The CDR3 coding sequence is TGCAGCGTTGAAGAACGACTCTCACGGGATACGCAGTATTTT. Encoded protein: CSVEERLSRDTQYF.

This clone appeared a single time. The genes are TRBV6-4 and TRBJ2-1, with 7 nucleotides matching TRBD2. The germline CDR1 and CDR2 sequences are MRHNA and SNTAGT. Losses at the gene ends were 5 bases for V and 4 bases for J; bases not matched to a gene: 5. The CDR3 loop spans 14 amino acids. The CDR3 loop reads CASSTERGYNEQFF. The CDR3 coding sequence is TGTGCCAGCAGTACCGAGCGGGGTTACAATGAGCAGTTCTTC.

The chain recombines TRBV2 with TRBJ1-2, with a possible D match to TRBD1 (5 bases). Germline V gives CDR1 SNHLY, CDR2 FYNNEI. This CDR3 is built from 16 residues. V dropped 10 bases and J dropped 0 bases, with 21 bases sitting between them. The CDR3 bases are TGTGCCACCGAGGAGAAGGGGTTAAGGGCTAACTATGGCTACACCTTC. Amino acid sequence: CATEEKGLRANYGYTF.

The chain uses TRBV6-1 and TRBJ2-3, with D maybe TRBD1 (5 bases). V was trimmed by 3 bases and J by 4 bases, leaving 17 bases between them. Germline loops: CDR1 MNHNS, CDR2 SASEGT. This CDR3 region has 16 residues. The CDR3 region has the DNA TGTGCCAGCAGTGACCTGACAGCGAGGATCGCAGATACGCAGTATTTT. It codes for CASSDLTARIADTQYF.

This chain joins TRBV4-1 and TRBJ1-5; no definite D call. Germline CDR1 is MGHRA and CDR2 is YSYEKL. There are 16 residues in the CDR3. The V gene lost 4 bases and the J gene lost 0 bases, with 13 bases spanning the gap. CDR3 sequence (DNA): TGCGCCAGCAGCCCCCATCCAATAAATAGCAATCAGCCCCAGCATTTT. Translating it yields CASSPHPINSNQPQHF.

The J gene is TRBJ2-7, the V gene TRBV28; TRBD1 matches at 7 bases. From germline, CDR1 is MDHEN and CDR2 SYDVKM. The ends lost 3 bases at V and 4 bases at J; junction bases unmatched: 9. The CDR3 contains 15 residues. The CDR3 spells CASSFPTGAKYEQYF. As DNA, the CDR3 is TGTGCCAGCAGTTTCCCCACAGGGGCCAAATACGAGCAGTACTTC.

The chain has TRBV7-6 and TRBJ1-2; possibly TRBD1 for D (5 bases). V was pared by 2 bases and J by 5 bases, with 15 bases between. The germline V gene has CDR1 SGHVS and CDR2 FNYEAQ. This CDR3 contains 15 residues. CDR3 loop: CASSLSQGTVYGYTF. The CDR3 DNA follows: TGTGCCAGCAGCTTATCGCAGGGTACAGTGTATGGCTACACCTTC.

The chain employs TRBV30 and TRBJ1-1; TRBD1 agrees at 8 bases. Germline trimming cut 8 bases from V and 5 bases from J; bases unmatched to any gene: 7. The CDR3 is made up of 12 amino acids. Germline V gives CDR1 GTSNPN, CDR2 SVGIG (reference sequence). The CDR3 region is CASDRGGTEAFF. CDR3 DNA sequence: TGTGCCAGTGACAGGGGAGGTACTGAAGCTTTCTTT.

The chain links TRBV11-1 to TRBJ1-1; 8 bases align to TRBD1. This CDR3 has 15 amino acids. The junction had 9 bases not matched to a gene; V was cut back by 5 bases and J by 4 bases. Looked up from germline, CDR1 is SGHAT and CDR2 is FQDESV (reference sequence). Written as DNA, the CDR3 is TGTGCCAGCAGCCCCCGACAGGGGATCTTCACTGAAGCTTTCTTT. Translating gives CASSPRQGIFTEAFF.